This section outlines one T cell receptor (beta chain) sequence together with its context. What it binds is unknown. Produced via immunoSEQ multiplex PCR; TCRdb's table is partial and in-frame only. The table includes some 140,000 clones, about 92% detected once. This entry comes from a study of T cell responses to AZD1222 COVID-19 vaccine. Study-wide results and limits: Clonal diversity may have been underestimated in mostly white British donors. Spike-specific TCRs gained breadth and depth after people received two AZD1222 doses. Of the AZD1222 recipients, only five to seven were seropositive at baseline. Epitopes outside B.1.351 and B.1.1.7 mutated regions reportedly drew nearly half of spike TCRs.

Looked up from germline, CDR1 is SGHAT and CDR2 is FQNNGV. Trimming stripped 3 bases from V and 4 bases from J, with 7 bases between. The CDR3 has 12 amino acids. The receptor comes from an adult in good health. This material consisted of peripheral blood, taken on day 0 of AZD1222 vaccination. This sequence joins TRBV11-2 and TRBJ2-7; D ambiguous. The CDR3 DNA reads as TGTGCCAGCAGCTTTTTCGATTACGAGCAGTACTTC. Encoded protein: CASSFFDYEQYF.